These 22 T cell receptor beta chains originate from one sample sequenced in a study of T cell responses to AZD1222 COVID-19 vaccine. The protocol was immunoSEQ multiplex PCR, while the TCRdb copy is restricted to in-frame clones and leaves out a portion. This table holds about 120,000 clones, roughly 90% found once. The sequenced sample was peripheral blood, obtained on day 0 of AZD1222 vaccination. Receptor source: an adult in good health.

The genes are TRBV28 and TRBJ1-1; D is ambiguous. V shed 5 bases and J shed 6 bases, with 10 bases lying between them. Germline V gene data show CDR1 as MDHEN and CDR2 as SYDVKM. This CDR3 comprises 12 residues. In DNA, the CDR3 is TGTGCCAGCAGTATCCTGAGCTCTGAAGCTTTCTTT. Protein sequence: CASSILSSEAFF.

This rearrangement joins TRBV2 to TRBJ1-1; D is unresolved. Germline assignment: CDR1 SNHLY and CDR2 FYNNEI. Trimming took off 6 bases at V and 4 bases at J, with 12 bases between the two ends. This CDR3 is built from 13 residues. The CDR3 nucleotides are TGTGCCAGCAGCCGGGAGGGCTTCACTGAAGCTTTCTTT. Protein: CASSREGFTEAFF.

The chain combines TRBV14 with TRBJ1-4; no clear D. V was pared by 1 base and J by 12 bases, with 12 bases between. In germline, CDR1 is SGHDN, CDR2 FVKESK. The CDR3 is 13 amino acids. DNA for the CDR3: TGTGCCAGCAGCCAAGGGTCCTACGGGGAACTGTTTTTT. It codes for CASSQGSYGELFF.

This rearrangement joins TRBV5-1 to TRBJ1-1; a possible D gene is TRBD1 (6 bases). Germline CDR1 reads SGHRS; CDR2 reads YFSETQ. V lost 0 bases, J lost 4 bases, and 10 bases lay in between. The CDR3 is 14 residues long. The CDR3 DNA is TGCGCCAGCAGCTTGGACAGGGCAGGCACTGAAGCTTTCTTT. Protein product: CASSLDRAGTEAFF.

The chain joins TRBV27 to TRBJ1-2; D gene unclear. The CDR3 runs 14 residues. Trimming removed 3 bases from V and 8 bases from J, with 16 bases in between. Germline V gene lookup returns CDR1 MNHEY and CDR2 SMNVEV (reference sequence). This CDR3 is CASSLRQPGYGYTF. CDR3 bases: TGTGCCAGCAGTTTGCGGCAGCCGGGCTACGGCTACACCTTC.

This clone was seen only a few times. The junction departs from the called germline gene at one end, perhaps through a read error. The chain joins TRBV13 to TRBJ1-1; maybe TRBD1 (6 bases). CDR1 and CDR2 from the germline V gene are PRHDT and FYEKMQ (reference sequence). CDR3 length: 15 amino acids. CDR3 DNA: TGTGCCAGCAGCTTGTATGGGGACATGGGAACAGGCCAGGGGTTT. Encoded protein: CASSLYGDMGTGQGF. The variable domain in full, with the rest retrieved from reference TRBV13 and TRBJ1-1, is AAGVIQSPRHLIKEKRETATLKCYPIPRHDTVYWYQQGPGQDPQFLISFYEKMQSDKGSIPDRFSAQQFSDYHSELNMSSLELGDSALYFCASSLYGDMGTGQGFGQGTRLTVV.

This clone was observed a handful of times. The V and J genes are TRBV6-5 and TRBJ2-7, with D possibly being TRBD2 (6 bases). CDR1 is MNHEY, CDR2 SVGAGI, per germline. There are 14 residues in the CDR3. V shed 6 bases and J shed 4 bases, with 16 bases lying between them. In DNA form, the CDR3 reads TGTGCCAGCAGCTCGACCGGGAGTTTGTACGAGCAGTACTTC. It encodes CASSSTGSLYEQYF.

The CDR3 region is CASQTGDRGLSDTQYF. The CDR3 DNA reads as TGTGCCAGTCAAACGGGGGACAGGGGGTTGTCAGATACGCAGTATTTT. J is TRBJ2-3 and V is TRBV19; 11 bases are shared with TRBD1. The CDR3 covers 16 residues. The germline V gene encodes CDR1 LNHDA and CDR2 SQIVND (reference sequence). Trimming at V came to 8 bases and at J to 4 bases, leaving 11 bases not matched to a gene.

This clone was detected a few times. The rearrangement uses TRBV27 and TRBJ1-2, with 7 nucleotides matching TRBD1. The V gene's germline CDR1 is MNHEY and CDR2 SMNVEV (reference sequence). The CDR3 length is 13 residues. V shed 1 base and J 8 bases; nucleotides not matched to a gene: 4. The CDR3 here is CASSLLQGRGYTF. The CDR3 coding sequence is TGTGCCAGCAGTTTATTACAGGGGCGAGGCTACACCTTC.

The CDR3 DNA is TGTGCCAGCTCATACAGGGGGCGAGGGCCTGAAGCTTTCTTT. Protein: CASSYRGRGPEAFF. This chain joins TRBV18 and TRBJ1-1, with 9 nucleotides matching TRBD1. Trimming at V came to 5 bases and at J to 6 bases, leaving 7 bases not matched to a gene. The CDR3 has 14 amino acids. The germline gives CDR1 KGHSH, CDR2 LQKENI.

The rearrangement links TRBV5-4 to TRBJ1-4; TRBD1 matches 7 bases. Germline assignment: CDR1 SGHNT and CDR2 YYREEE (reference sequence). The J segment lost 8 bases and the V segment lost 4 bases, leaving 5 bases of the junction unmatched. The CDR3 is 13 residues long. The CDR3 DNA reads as TGTGCCAGCAGCGTCTACAGGGGCGAAAAACTGTTTTTT. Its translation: CASSVYRGEKLFF. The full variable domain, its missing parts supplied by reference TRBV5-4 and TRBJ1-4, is ETGVTQSPTHLIKTRGQQVTLRCSSQSGHNTVSWYQQALGQGPQFIFQYYREEENGRGNFPPRFSGLQFPNYSSELNVNALELDDSALYLCASSVYRGEKLFFGSGTQLSVL.

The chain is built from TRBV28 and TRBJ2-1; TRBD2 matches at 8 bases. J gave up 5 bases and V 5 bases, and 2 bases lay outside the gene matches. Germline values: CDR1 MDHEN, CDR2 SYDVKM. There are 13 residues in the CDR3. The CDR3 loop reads CASSPGGDNEQFF. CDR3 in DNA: TGTGCCAGCAGTCCCGGGGGGGACAATGAGCAGTTCTTC.

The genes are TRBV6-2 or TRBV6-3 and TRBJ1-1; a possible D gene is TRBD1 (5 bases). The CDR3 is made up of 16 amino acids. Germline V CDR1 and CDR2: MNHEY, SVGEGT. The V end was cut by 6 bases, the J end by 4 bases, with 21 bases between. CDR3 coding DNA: TGTGCCAGCAGCGGTTACGCATACGGGGGAAGCACTGAAGCTTTCTTT. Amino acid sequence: CASSGYAYGGSTEAFF.

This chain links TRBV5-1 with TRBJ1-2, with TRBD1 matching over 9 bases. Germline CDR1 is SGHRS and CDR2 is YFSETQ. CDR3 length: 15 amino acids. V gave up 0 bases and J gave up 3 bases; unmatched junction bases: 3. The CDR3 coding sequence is TGCGCCAGCAGCTTGGGACAGGGGGGAGACTATGGCTACACCTTC. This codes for CASSLGQGGDYGYTF.

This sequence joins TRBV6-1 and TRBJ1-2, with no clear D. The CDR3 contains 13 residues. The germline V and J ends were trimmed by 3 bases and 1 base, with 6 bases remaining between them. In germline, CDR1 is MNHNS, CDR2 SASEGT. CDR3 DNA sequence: TGTGCCAGCAGTGAGAGGGTTAACTATGGCTACACCTTC. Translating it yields CASSERVNYGYTF.

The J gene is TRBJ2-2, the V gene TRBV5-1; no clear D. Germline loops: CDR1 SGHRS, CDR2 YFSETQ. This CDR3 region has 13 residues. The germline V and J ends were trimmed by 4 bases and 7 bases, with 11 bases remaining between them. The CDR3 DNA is TGCGCCAGCAGCGTTGTAGACGTCGGGGAGCTGTTTTTT. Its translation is CASSVVDVGELFF.

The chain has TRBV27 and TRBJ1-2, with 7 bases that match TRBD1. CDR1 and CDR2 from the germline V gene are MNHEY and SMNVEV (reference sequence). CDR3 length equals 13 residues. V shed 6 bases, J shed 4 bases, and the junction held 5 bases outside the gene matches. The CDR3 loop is CASRGQALYGYTF. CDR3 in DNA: TGTGCCAGCAGAGGACAGGCCCTCTATGGCTACACCTTC.

CDR3 DNA sequence: TGTGCCAGCAGCTTATTGACTAGCGTGGACACCGGGGAGCTGTTTTTT. This gives the protein CASSLLTSVDTGELFF. V is TRBV7-8 and J is TRBJ2-2; TRBD2 agrees at 8 bases. This CDR3 is built from 16 residues. The V segment lost 2 bases and the J segment 3 bases; nucleotides outside the gene matches: 5. The germline V gene encodes CDR1 SGHVS and CDR2 FQNEAQ.

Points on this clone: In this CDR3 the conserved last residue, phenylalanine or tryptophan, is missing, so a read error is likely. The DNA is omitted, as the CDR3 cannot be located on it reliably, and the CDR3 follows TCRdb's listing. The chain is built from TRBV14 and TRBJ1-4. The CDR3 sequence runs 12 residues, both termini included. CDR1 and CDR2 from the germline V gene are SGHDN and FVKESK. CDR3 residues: CASSPPRTHRST.

The CDR3 sequence is CASRRDRGTNEQFF. Here the CDR3 DNA reads TGTGCCAGCAGGCGGGACAGGGGAACGAATGAGCAGTTCTTC. This chain uses TRBV5-4 with TRBJ2-1; 10 positions match TRBD1. The CDR3 is 14 residues long. V was pared by 5 bases and J by 7 bases, with 6 bases of the junction left unmatched. Germline CDR1 reads SGHNT; CDR2 reads YYREEE (reference sequence). Supplemented by reference TRBV5-4 and TRBJ2-1, the full variable domain reads ETGVTQSPTHLIKTRGQQVTLRCSSQSGHNTVSWYQQALGQGPQFIFQYYREEENGRGNFPPRFSGLQFPNYSSELNVNALELDDSALYLCASRRDRGTNEQFFGPGTRLTVL.

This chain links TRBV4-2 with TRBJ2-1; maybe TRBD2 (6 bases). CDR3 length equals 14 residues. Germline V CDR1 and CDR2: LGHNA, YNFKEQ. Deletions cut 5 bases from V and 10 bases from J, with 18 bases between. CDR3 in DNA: TGTGCCAGCAGCGTTAGCGGTACGGTCACGGAGCAGTTCTTC. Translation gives CASSVSGTVTEQFF.

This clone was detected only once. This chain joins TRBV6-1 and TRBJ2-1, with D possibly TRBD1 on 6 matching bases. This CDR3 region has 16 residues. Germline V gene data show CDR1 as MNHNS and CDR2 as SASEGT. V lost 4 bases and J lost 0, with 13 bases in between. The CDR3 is CASSGVRGSSYNEQFF. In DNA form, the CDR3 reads TGTGCCAGCAGTGGGGTCAGGGGCAGCTCCTACAATGAGCAGTTCTTC.